This T cell receptor beta chain was identified in a study of T-cell reconstitution after alpha-beta-depleted transplantation in children. General study findings and limits: At day 60, the high TCRbeta diversity found in some patients originated from recipient T cells and thymic progenitors that had survived. T cells produced anew were the main source of T-cell counts and diversity one year after transplant. Reportedly, alpha-beta T cells present about two months post-transplant originated from several hundred expanded clones of graft origin.

The TCRbeta library incorporated unique molecular identifiers. TCRdb itself ran the PCR reads through MiXCR, one entry per CDR3 protein. The data contain about 300,000 distinct CDR3 sequences, over 7% of them singletons. V shed 0 bases and J 2 bases; nucleotides not matched to a gene: 2. Germline values: CDR1 SGHTA, CDR2 FQGNSA. CDR3 length: 15 amino acids. Many counts were recorded for this clonotype. Its matching antigen is unknown. The chain uses TRBV7-2 and TRBJ2-3; 7 bases map to TRBD2. The sequencing used peripheral blood, collected 360 days after TCRalphabeta/CD19-depleted stem cell transplant. The TCR sequence derives from a female patient aged 2-15 years who had a stem cell transplant for Fanconi anemia, so the T cells may come from the graft donor. CDR3 nucleotide sequence: TGTGCCAGCAGCTTAGCTAGCGGGTACACAGATACGCAGTATTTT. It encodes CASSLASGYTDTQYF.